The 9 T cell receptor beta chains presented below share a single source sample, sequenced in a study of T-cell memory formation after mild COVID-19. TCRdb re-called the 5' RACE reads through MiXCR, storing one row per CDR3 protein. The sample lists about 270,000 distinct CDR3 sequences, 15% seen once, with 2.1% in the top ten. Specimen: PBMCs or a T cell subset sorted from them (not recorded which). These receptors were taken from an adult woman who had mild COVID-19 (a few samples of this study predate the infection). Cell type and time point are not known.

This clonotype was observed a handful of times. This chain connects TRBV4-3 to TRBJ2-1; D perhaps matches TRBD2 (5 bases). Trimming pared 5 bases from V and 0 bases from J, leaving 11 bases between. This CDR3 has 15 residues. Germline loops: CDR1 LGHNA, CDR2 YSLEER. In nucleotides, the CDR3 is TGCGCCAGCAGCGAAGTGGGGAGCTCCTACAATGAGCAGTTCTTC. It specifies CASSEVGSSYNEQFF.

The rearrangement uses TRBV24-1 and TRBJ2-7, with D possibly matching TRBD2 (5 bases). Germline V gene sequence: CDR1 KGHDR, CDR2 SFDVKD. CDR3 size: 15 residues. Trimming removed 5 bases from V and 1 base from J, with 14 bases in between. The CDR3 DNA is TGTGCCACCAGTGGCGGGCCAGGAAGATCCTACGAGCAGTACTTC. Translated, it gives CATSGGPGRSYEQYF.

Concerning this clonotype: The DNA is omitted, as the CDR3 cannot be located on it reliably, and the CDR3 follows TCRdb's listing. The rearrangement uses TRBV18 and TRBJ2-2. CDR1 KGHSH and CDR2 LQKENI come from the germline V gene. The CDR3 length equals 15 residues, ends included. The CDR3 reads CASSPPGNTGELFFF.

J is TRBJ2-7 and V is TRBV9; possibly TRBD2 for D (5 bases). Germline V gene lookup returns CDR1 SGDLS and CDR2 YYNGEE. The CDR3 spans 17 residues. Trimming took off 2 bases at V and 6 bases at J, with 24 bases between the two ends. The CDR3 nucleotides are TGTGCCAGCAGCGTCAACGCTGGAGGCCCAACCCTGTCCGAGCAGTACTTC. This codes for CASSVNAGGPTLSEQYF.

This clonotype was counted a few times. The DNA for the CDR3 is TGTGCCAGCGGGGAAAACTATGGCTACACCTTC. It is translated as CASGENYGYTF. V is TRBV7-9 and J is TRBJ1-2, with D uncertain. The CDR3 consists of 11 residues. Per germline, CDR1 SEHNR and CDR2 FQNEAQ (reference sequence). Trimming cost V 8 bases and J 2 bases, with 6 bases left between them.

This clonotype was recorded a few times. V gene TRBV20-1 combines with J gene TRBJ1-2; D perhaps matches TRBD1 (6 bases). Germline V gene data show CDR1 as DFQATT and CDR2 as SNEGSKA (reference sequence). This CDR3 is built from 12 residues. The V gene lost 2 bases and the J gene lost 9 bases, with 13 bases spanning the gap. CDR3 loop: CSARHPGQSYTF. The CDR3 bases are TGCAGTGCTAGACACCCTGGACAGAGCTACACCTTC.

V usage is TRBV12-3 or TRBV12-4 and J usage is TRBJ2-1; D may be TRBD2 (6 bases). This CDR3 region has 14 residues. Between the trimmed V and J ends, which lost 6 bases and 10 bases, there was a span of 19 bases. The CDR3 sequence is CASRAGTFSSEQFF. The CDR3 nucleotides read TGTGCCAGCAGGGCCGGGACTTTTTCTTCAGAGCAGTTCTTC.

V is TRBV20-1 and J is TRBJ2-7; 7 bases are a match to TRBD1. This CDR3 region has 14 residues. Per germline, CDR1 DFQATT and CDR2 SNEGSKA (reference sequence). V was clipped by 5 bases and J by 3 bases; unmatched bases: 10. CDR3 nucleotide sequence: TGCAGTGCTCTTCCTCGGGACAGACACTACGAGCAGTACTTC. Its translation: CSALPRDRHYEQYF.

This sequence joins TRBV9 and TRBJ1-6; no clear D. Germline V gives CDR1 SGDLS, CDR2 YYNGEE. Between the trimmed V and J ends, which lost 3 bases and 3 bases, there was a span of 10 bases. The CDR3 consists of 15 residues. CDR3 in DNA: TGTGCCAGCAGCGCCCTCGAGCACTATAATTCACCCCTCCACTTT. It codes for CASSALEHYNSPLHF.